The 30 T cell receptor beta chains listed next were all sequenced from one sample in a study of post-analysis software for immune sequencing data. Study-level results: Comparison of patients with controls showed about 5 TRBV segments more frequent in patients, TRBV5-6, TRBV5-1 and TRBV20-1 among them.

The TCR beta cDNA libraries contained unique molecular identifiers. TCRdb analysed the PCR reads with MiXCR anew, one entry per CDR3 protein. The sample holds roughly 180,000 distinct CDR3 sequences; approximately 30% are singletons and the top ten take approximately 1.5%. Antigens for these TCRs are unknown. The sample taken for sequencing was blood. The receptor set was obtained from a girl aged 5-17 years with multiple sclerosis.

The chain joins TRBV28 to TRBJ1-1; 7 nucleotides match TRBD1. The V gene end was trimmed by 3 bases and the J gene end by 4 bases; junction bases not matched to a gene: 8. CDR3 size: 15 residues. Germline V gives CDR1 MDHEN, CDR2 SYDVKM. CDR3 DNA sequence: TGTGCCAGCAGTTTGAAGGGGGCCGCGATCACTGAAGCTTTCTTT. Encoded protein: CASSLKGAAITEAFF.

This chain joins TRBV2 and TRBJ2-7; tentative D call: TRBD2 (5 bases). This CDR3 contains 16 residues. The V end was cut by 4 bases, the J end by 2 bases, with 18 bases between. Per the germline V gene, CDR1 is SNHLY and CDR2 is FYNNEI. The CDR3 DNA reads TGTGCCAGCAGTGGGGCCGGAGCGGTGGGAGCCTACGAGCAGTACTTC. Residues: CASSGAGAVGAYEQYF.

About this clonotype: Since a much larger clone is just one base distant, this may be a read error. The chain combines TRBV29-1 with TRBJ2-1; D is possibly TRBD2 (6 bases). CDR3 length: 15 residues. The V end was cut by 4 bases, the J end by 3 bases, with 16 bases between. Germline lookup yields CDR1 SQVTM and CDR2 ANQGSEA. DNA of the CDR3: TGCAGCGTTGGTGGGCGGGATACGGGCTACAATGAGCAGTTCTTC. This translates into CSVGGRDTGYNEQFF.

The gene calls are TRBV10-3 and TRBJ1-1; no firm D call. V dropped 0 bases and J dropped 4 bases, with 9 bases sitting between them. CDR1 is ENHRY and CDR2 is SYGVKD in the germline V gene. The CDR3 length is 14 residues. CDR3 sequence: CAISESSPLTEAFF. CDR3 in DNA: TGTGCCATCAGTGAGTCGAGCCCCCTCACTGAAGCTTTCTTT.

Comment on this clonotype: A much larger clonotype is one base distant, so this may be a read error. The genes are TRBV24-1 and TRBJ2-5; TRBD1 matches 7 bases. Germline CDR1 and CDR2: KGHDR and SFDVKD. The CDR3 spans 15 residues. Here the CDR3 DNA reads TGTGTCACCAGTGACCCGACAGGGACCCAAGAGACCCAGTACTTC. Its translation: CVTSDPTGTQETQYF.

The rearrangement uses TRBV7-8 and TRBJ2-1; 12 nucleotides line up with TRBD1. There are 15 residues in the CDR3. With 4 bases clipped from V and 10 bases from J, the junction kept 8 bases outside the gene matches. CDR1 SGHVS and CDR2 FQNEAQ come from the germline V gene. CDR3 sequence reads: CASSSGTGGIYEQFF. Written as DNA, the CDR3 is TGTGCCAGCAGCTCCGGGACAGGGGGCATCTACGAGCAGTTCTTC.

This clonotype was counted ten times or more. The rearrangement links TRBV20-1 to TRBJ2-6; no firm D call. This CDR3 contains 14 residues. Germline CDR1 and CDR2: DFQATT and SNEGSKA (reference sequence). The V and J ends lost 6 bases and 0 bases respectively, with 9 bases between them. The CDR3 sequence is CSARTVSGANVLTF. The CDR3 region has the DNA TGCAGTGCCAGGACGGTCTCTGGGGCCAACGTCCTGACTTTC.

There are a few counts of this clonotype. The rearrangement joins TRBV20-1 to TRBJ1-1; 7 positions agree with TRBD1. Germline trimming cut 6 bases from V and 3 bases from J; bases unmatched to any gene: 7. The CDR3 has 13 residues. Looked up from germline, CDR1 is DFQATT and CDR2 is SNEGSKA (reference sequence). The CDR3 loop is CSALRGLYTEAFF. Written as DNA, the CDR3 is TGCAGTGCCTTAAGGGGGCTGTACACTGAAGCTTTCTTT.

This clonotype was detected only once. V and J are TRBV7-2 and TRBJ2-5, with TRBD1 matching 8 bases. Looked up from germline, CDR1 is SGHTA and CDR2 is FQGNSA. This CDR3 has 17 residues. With V trimmed by 0 bases and J by 1 base, 7 bases remained unmatched. The CDR3 spells CASSLAWTGTFQETQYF. CDR3 DNA sequence: TGTGCCAGCAGCTTAGCGTGGACAGGGACATTCCAAGAGACCCAGTACTTC.

The chain uses TRBV5-1 and TRBJ2-1, with TRBD2 matching 7 bases. This CDR3 has 16 amino acids. The V segment lost 4 bases and the J segment 3 bases; nucleotides outside the gene matches: 10. Germline loops: CDR1 SGHRS, CDR2 YFSETQ. DNA for the CDR3: TGCGCCAGCAGCCCGGGGGAGGGTAGTTTCTACAATGAGCAGTTCTTC. Translation: CASSPGEGSFYNEQFF.

A remark on this clonotype: This could be a read error, since a much larger clone is one nucleotide away. The J gene is TRBJ1-2, the V gene TRBV5-1; D is unresolved. CDR3 size: 14 residues. Trimming cost V 4 bases and J 6 bases, with 16 bases left between them. Germline CDR1 reads SGHRS; CDR2 reads YFSETQ. The CDR3, as DNA: TGCGCCAGCAGCCTGGTTCCAGGAACTAATGGCTACACCTTC. This gives the protein CASSLVPGTNGYTF.

This clonotype was seen only a few times. The chain carries TRBV5-1 and TRBJ2-1; 9 bases agree with TRBD1. This CDR3 has 16 amino acids. The germline V gene encodes CDR1 SGHRS and CDR2 YFSETQ. The junction had 6 bases not matched to a gene; V was cut back by 4 bases and J by 1 base. The CDR3 DNA reads as TGCGCCAGCAGCCACCTAGGACAGGGGTCCTACAATGAGCAGTTCTTC. Its translation is CASSHLGQGSYNEQFF.

The V and J genes are TRBV4-2 and TRBJ2-7, with TRBD1 as a possible D gene (6 bases). The CDR3 consists of 17 residues. The V gene's germline CDR1 is LGHNA and CDR2 YNFKEQ. V lost 2 bases, J lost 2 bases, and 19 bases lay in between. This CDR3 is CASSQPPGEPKTYEQYF. For the CDR3, the DNA is TGTGCCAGCAGCCAACCTCCAGGGGAGCCAAAAACCTACGAGCAGTACTTC.

This clonotype was picked up many times. This sequence joins TRBV12-3 or TRBV12-4 and TRBJ2-1, with TRBD2 matching 9 bases. The V segment lost 5 bases and the J segment 10 bases; nucleotides outside the gene matches: 6. The CDR3 has 13 amino acids. The CDR3: CASSGLASAEQFF. The DNA of the CDR3 is TGTGCCAGCAGTGGACTAGCGTCCGCCGAGCAGTTCTTC.

A few counts support this clonotype. J is TRBJ2-1 and V is TRBV11-2, with 11 bases identical to TRBD1. J gave up 0 bases and V 1 base, and 5 bases lay outside the gene matches. Germline assignment: CDR1 SGHAT and CDR2 FQNNGV. The CDR3 covers 18 residues. Here the CDR3 DNA reads TGTGCCAGCAGCTTAGTTTTCGGGACAGGGGGCTCCTACAATGAGCAGTTCTTC. Amino acid sequence: CASSLVFGTGGSYNEQFF.

A note on this clonotype: A much larger clone differs from this one at a single base, so this may be a read error. V usage is TRBV25-1 and J usage is TRBJ1-2; D perhaps matches TRBD1 (6 bases). Germline CDR1 and CDR2: MGHDK and SYGVNS. Trimming removed 6 bases from V and 0 bases from J, with 14 bases in between. This CDR3 has 15 residues. CDR3 DNA sequence: TGTGCCAGCAGCCTAGGGACATCGACTAACTATGGCTACACCTTC. Translating gives CASSLGTSTNYGYTF.

This clonotype turned up a few times. The genes are TRBV4-1 and TRBJ2-7, with D perhaps matching TRBD1 or TRBD2 (5 bases each). The CDR3 runs to 16 residues. Trimming removed 8 bases at V and 0 bases at J, with 20 bases between. Germline-derived CDR1 and CDR2 are MGHRA and YSYEKL. CDR3: CASRPSPGQSSYEQYF. The CDR3 bases are TGCGCCAGCCGCCCTTCCCCGGGGCAGAGCTCCTACGAGCAGTACTTC.

This clonotype came up a few times. The chain uses TRBV7-9 and TRBJ1-6; TRBD1 is a possible D gene (5 bases). The germline gives CDR1 SEHNR, CDR2 FQNEAQ (reference sequence). The CDR3 runs to 14 residues. The V end lost 4 bases, the J end lost 8 bases, and 12 bases lay between the germline ends. The CDR3 spells CASSYQGRDSPLHF. The CDR3 DNA follows: TGTGCCAGCAGCTACCAGGGTCGGGATTCACCCCTCCACTTT. Based on the CDR3 plus reference TRBV7-9 and TRBJ1-6, the full variable domain is DTGVSQNPRHKITKRGQNVTFRCDPISEHNRLYWYRQTLGQGPEFLTYFQNEAQLEKSRLLSDRFSAERPKGSFSTLEIQRTEQGDSAMYLCASSYQGRDSPLHFGNGTRLTVT.

This clonotype ranks as large. This chain links TRBV5-6 with TRBJ2-7, with 10 bases fitting TRBD1. Per the germline V gene, CDR1 is SGHDT and CDR2 is YYEEEE. There are 14 residues in the CDR3. V trimming: 4 bases; J trimming: 4 bases; junction bases outside the gene matches: 5. CDR3 coding DNA: TGTGCCAGCAGCCACCGGGACAGGGGTTACGAGCAGTACTTC. Protein sequence: CASSHRDRGYEQYF.

The sample holds a few counts of this clonotype. The V gene is TRBV18, the J gene TRBJ1-1; D ambiguous. V was cut by 3 bases and J by 2 bases, with 13 bases left in between. The CDR3 totals 15 residues. Germline-derived CDR1 and CDR2 are KGHSH and LQKENI. CDR3 nucleotide sequence: TGTGCCAGCTCACCCCGGACGGATCCAAACACTGAAGCTTTCTTT. Translation: CASSPRTDPNTEAFF.

The gene calls are TRBV20-1 and TRBJ2-5, with D uncertain. The V gene's germline CDR1 is DFQATT and CDR2 SNEGSKA (reference sequence). Trimming took off 5 bases at V and 4 bases at J, with 11 bases between the two ends. The CDR3 contains 12 residues. CDR3 residues: CSAGWAGETQYF. Written as DNA, the CDR3 is TGCAGTGCTGGCTGGGCCGGAGAGACCCAGTACTTC.

This clonotype was recorded many times. This chain connects TRBV29-1 to TRBJ2-1; no definite D call. The CDR3 spans 10 residues. Germline-derived CDR1 and CDR2 are SQVTM and ANQGSEA. V lost 4 bases and J 5 bases, leaving 3 bases between the germline ends. The CDR3 DNA reads as TGCAGCGTTGCCGACAATGAGCAGTTCTTC. The encoded protein is CSVADNEQFF.

The genes are TRBV20-1 and TRBJ1-2, with 9 positions matching TRBD1. The CDR3 loop spans 15 amino acids. Germline loops: CDR1 DFQATT, CDR2 SNEGSKA (reference sequence). The V segment lost 1 base and the J segment 4 bases; nucleotides outside the gene matches: 7. The CDR3 reads CSARGLTDRGYGYTF. DNA of the CDR3: TGCAGTGCTAGAGGTCTGACGGACAGGGGCTATGGCTACACCTTC.

The chain uses TRBV7-2 and TRBJ2-7, with D uncertain. Germline assignment: CDR1 SGHTA and CDR2 FQGNSA. V lost 5 bases and J lost 4, with 12 bases in between. The length of the CDR3 is 13 residues. The CDR3 loop reads CASSQTLGYEQYF. In DNA, the CDR3 is TGTGCCAGCAGCCAAACCCTGGGGTACGAGCAGTACTTC.

The chain couples TRBV7-8 to TRBJ2-2, with a tentative D call TRBD1 (6 bases). V gave up 10 bases and J gave up 1 base, with 10 bases separating them. CDR3 length: 13 amino acids. The germline V gene encodes CDR1 SGHVS and CDR2 FQNEAQ. CDR3 protein: CAMQQGNTGELFF. The CDR3 nucleotides read TGTGCCATGCAACAGGGGAACACCGGGGAGCTGTTTTTT.

Many counts were recorded for this clonotype. This sequence joins TRBV29-1 and TRBJ1-2; weak D call: TRBD1 (6 bases). The CDR3 consists of 14 residues. CDR1 SQVTM and CDR2 ANQGSEA come from the germline V gene. The V and J ends lost 7 bases and 3 bases respectively, with 18 bases between them. The CDR3 nucleotides read TGCAGCGCACTCGAGGGGGGGCGCGACTATGGCTACACCTTC. This translates into CSALEGGRDYGYTF.

In regard to this clonotype: This may be a read error, as it is one base from a much larger clone. The chain uses TRBV20-1 and TRBJ2-1; D possibly corresponds to TRBD2 (5 bases). The CDR3 runs to 16 residues. The germline V gene encodes CDR1 DFQATT and CDR2 SNEGSKA (reference sequence). The CDR3 loop reads CSARGQAELLYNGQFF. The CDR3 nucleotides read TGCAGTGCTAGAGGACAAGCGGAGCTCCTCTACAATGGGCAGTTCTTC.

CDR3 in amino acids: CASSFSTLDRVYGYTF. In DNA form, the CDR3 reads TGTGCCAGCAGCTTCTCAACTTTGGACAGGGTGTATGGCTACACCTTC. V and J are TRBV11-2 and TRBJ1-2; 8 bases line up with TRBD1. The J segment lost 5 bases and the V segment lost 3 bases, leaving 11 bases of the junction unmatched. This CDR3 is 16 amino acids long. The germline V gene encodes CDR1 SGHAT and CDR2 FQNNGV.

Notes on this clonotype: It may be a read error: a sequence one base away is much more abundant. The V and J genes are TRBV12-3 or TRBV12-4 and TRBJ2-3; D ambiguous. V was trimmed by 3 bases and J by 6 bases, leaving 7 bases between them. The CDR3 is 12 amino acids. The chain's CDR3 is CASSLIWDTQYF. For the CDR3, the DNA is TGTGCCAGCAGTTTGATTTGGGATACGCAGTATTTT.

The V and J genes are TRBV12-3 or TRBV12-4 and TRBJ1-1, with D possibly matching TRBD1 (5 bases). The CDR3 is made up of 14 amino acids. The V gene lost 6 bases and the J gene lost 0 bases, with 11 bases spanning the gap. The CDR3 DNA follows: TGTGCCAGCAGAGTGGGGGAGATGAACACTGAAGCTTTCTTT. This gives the protein CASRVGEMNTEAFF.